These T cell receptor beta chains were read from a single sample in a study of blood T cell repertoires in COVID-19. Sequencing used immunoSEQ multiplex PCR; TCRdb keeps in-frame clones, though not all of them. This table holds about 75,000 clones, roughly 87% found once. The material sequenced was peripheral blood. These receptors all stem from a woman aged 45-60 years with acute or convalescent COVID-19. Both conserved end residues are part of each CDR3. D genes are given only for firm matches. Part of the rows lack a size; the others show once, few, many or a class for expanded clones.

D,size,V,J,CDR3,DNA
NA,once,TRBV4-3,TRBJ2-7,CASSQASRGNSYEQYF,TGCGCCAGCAGCCAAGCGAGTAGGGGCAACTCCTACGAGCAGTACTTC
TRBD2,NA,TRBV5-1,TRBJ2-3,CASSMGREIDTQYF,TGCGCCAGCAGCATGGGGCGGGAGATAGATACGCAGTATTTT
NA,few,TRBV3-1/TRBV3-2,TRBJ1-6,CASSQGLVSDNSPLHF,TGTGCCAGCAGCCAAGGCCTGGTCAGTGATAATTCACCCCTCCACTTT
NA,once,TRBV6-6,TRBJ2-3,CASRGGGQDTQYF,TGTGCCAGCAGAGGGGGGGGCCAAGATACGCAGTATTTT
TRBD2,NA,TRBV7-6,TRBJ2-3,CASSPLAGSLTDTQYF,TGTGCCAGCAGCCCCCTAGCGGGATCTCTCACAGATACGCAGTATTTT
TRBD1,NA,TRBV7-3,TRBJ1-1,CASSPGQANTEAFF,TGTGCCAGCAGCCCGGGACAGGCAAACACTGAAGCTTTCTTT
TRBD2,NA,TRBV6-5,TRBJ2-5,CASSLGLAGATETQYF,TGTGCCAGCAGTTTAGGACTAGCGGGAGCCACGGAGACCCAGTACTTC
NA,NA,TRBV30,TRBJ2-7,CASSGPGSYEQYF,TGTGCCTCGTCCGGTCCCGGGTCCTACGAGCAGTACTTC
TRBD1,NA,TRBV5-1,TRBJ2-7,CASSLEDRDEQYF,TGCGCCAGCAGCTTGGAGGACAGGGACGAGCAGTACTTC
NA,NA,TRBV5-6,TRBJ2-7,CASSLNRGRAQYF,TGTGCCAGCAGCTTGAACAGAGGGCGAGCGCAGTACTTC
TRBD1,NA,TRBV27,TRBJ1-5,CASSRGQGNNQPQHF,TGTGCCAGCAGTAGAGGACAGGGGAATAATCAGCCCCAGCATTTT
TRBD1,NA,TRBV6-1,TRBJ2-1,CASSEGSGGFYEQFF,TGTGCCAGCAGTGAAGGTTCAGGGGGCTTCTATGAGCAGTTCTTC
TRBD2,NA,TRBV20-1,TRBJ2-7,CSASIPSGRYEQYF,TGCAGTGCTAGTATCCCTAGCGGGAGGTACGAGCAGTACTTC
NA,NA,TRBV7-3,TRBJ2-3,CASSAYSGPTDTQYF,TGTGCCAGCAGCGCCTATAGCGGTCCCACAGATACGCAGTATTTT
TRBD1,NA,TRBV6-5,TRBJ2-7,CASSRGQGKYEQYF,TGTGCCAGCAGTCGCGGACAGGGAAAATACGAGCAGTACTTC
TRBD2,NA,TRBV29-1,TRBJ2-3,CSVPLAGRSGTQYF,TGCAGCGTCCCCCTAGCCGGGAGGAGTGGTACGCAGTATTTT
TRBD2,NA,TRBV29-1,TRBJ2-3,CSVRGILAGGRTDTQYF,TGCAGCGTCCGGGGCATACTAGCGGGAGGTCGCACAGATACGCAGTATTTT
TRBD1,NA,TRBV4-3,TRBJ2-7,CASSQESTLTGGQHEQYF,TGCGCCAGCAGCCAAGAAAGTACACTAACAGGGGGCCAGCACGAGCAGTACTTC
TRBD1,NA,TRBV18,TRBJ2-1,CASSPGQGSIGEQFF,TGTGCCAGCTCTCCGGGACAGGGATCGATTGGTGAGCAGTTCTTC
NA,NA,TRBV27,TRBJ2-7,CASSLTLSSYEQYF,TGTGCCAGCAGTTTGACTCTCAGCTCCTACGAGCAGTACTTC
NA,NA,TRBV4-1,TRBJ2-1,CASSQEVLVEQFF,TGCGCCAGCAGCCAAGAGGTACTGGTTGAGCAGTTCTTC
NA,NA,TRBV5-4,TRBJ2-1,CASSLRQGIDNEQFF,TGTGCCAGCAGCTTGAGGCAGGGTATAGACAATGAGCAGTTCTTC
NA,NA,TRBV19,TRBJ1-6,CASRTRDTRNSPLHF,TGTGCCAGTAGGACCCGGGACACTCGTAATTCACCCCTCCACTTT
NA,NA,TRBV12-3/TRBV12-4,TRBJ1-1,CASRPNTEAFF,TGTGCCAGCAGACCTAATACTGAAGCTTTCTTT
NA,NA,TRBV27,TRBJ1-1,CASSPSRVRIEAFF,TGTGCCAGCAGTCCCTCTCGTGTCAGGATTGAAGCTTTCTTT
NA,NA,TRBV7-8,TRBJ2-7,CASSLVGQGGPYEQYF,TGTGCCAGCAGCTTAGTGGGCCAGGGGGGCCCCTACGAGCAGTACTTC
TRBD2,NA,TRBV25-1,TRBJ2-7,CASSESGREQYF,TGTGCCAGCAGTGAATCCGGGAGGGAGCAGTACTTC
NA,NA,TRBV3-1/TRBV3-2,TRBJ2-6,CASSPSGANVLTF,TGTGCCAGCAGCCCCTCGGGGGCCAACGTCCTGACTTTC
TRBD1,once,TRBV19,TRBJ2-1,CASSDLGQLNNEQFF,TGTGCCAGTAGTGACCTGGGACAGCTTAACAATGAGCAGTTCTTC
NA,NA,TRBV27,TRBJ2-3,CASSHGTTTRTDTQYF,TGTGCCAGCAGTCACGGTACGACTACACGCACAGATACGCAGTATTTT
TRBD1,NA,TRBV6-5,TRBJ2-7,CASRGTGMYEQYF,TGTGCCAGCAGAGGGACAGGGATGTACGAGCAGTACTTC
NA,NA,TRBV7-3,TRBJ1-4,CASSFHPSGEGEKLFF,TGTGCCAGCAGCTTCCACCCATCAGGGGAGGGTGAAAAACTGTTTTTT
TRBD1,NA,TRBV7-2,TRBJ1-1,CASSLDRIATGLNTEAFF,TGTGCCAGCAGCTTAGACCGCATCGCGACAGGGCTGAACACTGAAGCTTTCTTT
NA,few,TRBV5-1,TRBJ1-4,CASSERKFRDEKLFF,TGCGCCAGCAGCGAACGAAAATTTCGGGATGAAAAACTGTTTTTT
NA,NA,TRBV11-2,TRBJ2-7,CASSSSGTSGEQYF,TGTGCCAGCAGCTCCTCCGGGACAAGCGGCGAGCAGTACTTC
TRBD1,NA,TRBV5-4,TRBJ2-5,CASSFGTVQETQYF,TGTGCCAGCAGCTTCGGGACAGTCCAAGAGACCCAGTACTTC
TRBD1,NA,TRBV14,TRBJ1-2,CASSQDSGQVGYGYTF,TGTGCCAGCAGCCAAGATTCAGGACAGGTTGGATATGGCTACACCTTC
NA,NA,TRBV9,TRBJ2-5,CASSDTGTGGQETQYF,TGTGCCAGCAGCGACACAGGGACGGGGGGCCAAGAGACCCAGTACTTC
NA,NA,TRBV7-2,TRBJ1-1,CASSLGVPAFF,TGTGCCAGCAGCTTAGGCGTCCCCGCTTTCTTT
NA,NA,TRBV7-2,TRBJ1-6,CASSSRQGNPLHF,TGTGCCAGCAGCTCTCGCCAGGGGAACCCCCTCCACTTT
TRBD1,NA,TRBV15,TRBJ1-2,CATSRSTGGADGYTF,TGTGCCACCAGCAGATCGACAGGGGGCGCGGATGGCTACACCTTC
TRBD1,NA,TRBV19,TRBJ1-2,CASGTGAGYTF,TGTGCCAGCGGAACAGGGGCTGGCTACACCTTC
TRBD2,NA,TRBV10-3,TRBJ2-2,CAISSGRARNTGELFF,TGTGCCATCAGTAGCGGGAGGGCCCGGAACACCGGGGAGCTGTTTTTT
TRBD1,once,TRBV28,TRBJ1-2,CASRTGGANYGYTF,TGTGCCAGCAGGACAGGGGGCGCTAACTATGGCTACACCTTC
TRBD1,once,TRBV4-1,TRBJ1-4,CASSQGTGGFEKLFF,TGCGCCAGCAGCCAAGGGACAGGGGGCTTTGAAAAACTGTTTTTT
NA,NA,TRBV12-3/TRBV12-4,TRBJ1-3,CASSPLFLTIYF,TGTGCCAGCAGCCCCCTGTTCTTGACCATATATTTT
TRBD1,few,TRBV6-1,TRBJ1-4,CASSEGLDRVDEKLFF,TGTGCCAGCAGTGAGGGGCTCGACAGGGTGGATGAAAAACTGTTTTTT
TRBD1,NA,TRBV2,TRBJ1-2,CASQGDRGNYGYTF,TGTGCCAGCCAAGGGGACAGGGGAAATTATGGCTACACCTTC
TRBD2,NA,TRBV15,TRBJ2-5,CATSRSIAGGQETQYF,TGTGCCACCAGCAGATCCATAGCGGGGGGGCAAGAGACCCAGTACTTC
TRBD2,few,TRBV24-1,TRBJ2-3,CATSGLAGRGTDTQYF,TGTGCCACCAGTGGGCTAGCGGGGCGTGGCACAGATACGCAGTATTTT